These 7 T cell receptor beta chains share one sample of origin, sequenced in a study of breast tumors, draining lymph nodes, adjacent tissues. Axillary draining lymph nodes of breast cancer patients supplied the node samples. TCRdb itself ran the multiplex PCR reads through MiXCR, one entry per CDR3 protein. The data show about 180,000 distinct CDR3 sequences, roughly a third seen once. Sequenced input: axillary lymph node tissue. The receptor set was obtained from a female donor with breast cancer. Some clones in this sample may be carry-over from other donors' samples.

This rearrangement joins TRBV7-9 to TRBJ1-4, with D uncertain. CDR3 length: 13 amino acids. With 6 bases removed from V and 8 bases from J, the gap between germline ends came to 13 bases. Germline V gene lookup returns CDR1 SEHNR and CDR2 FQNEAQ (reference sequence). CDR3 bases: TGTGCCAGCAGACCCTCAGGTAACGAAAAACTGTTTTTT. Its protein product is CASRPSGNEKLFF.

The chain uses TRBV30 and TRBJ1-1; D perhaps matches TRBD1 (5 bases). The CDR3 has 13 amino acids. The V end lost 4 bases, the J end lost 4 bases, and 13 bases lay between the germline ends. Germline V lookup: CDR1 GTSNPN, CDR2 SVGIG (reference sequence). CDR3 bases: TGTGCCTGGATGCGCGGGAGGGGCACTGAAGCTTTCTTT. Translating it yields CAWMRGRGTEAFF.

Concerning this clonotype itself: A much larger clone lies a single base off, so this may be a read error. This chain connects TRBV20-1 to TRBJ2-7, with D perhaps matching TRBD2 (5 bases). Germline V gene data show CDR1 as DFQATT and CDR2 as SNEGSKA (reference sequence). The CDR3 loop spans 13 amino acids. CDR3 residues: CSGRVAASYAQYF. In DNA, the CDR3 is TGCAGTGGGCGGGTGGCGGCGTCCTACGCGCAGTACTTC.

About this clonotype itself: A single base separates this from a much larger clone, so it may be a read error. This chain uses TRBV13 with TRBJ2-7; D gene unclear. CDR3 size: 17 residues. CDR1 is PRHDT and CDR2 is FYEKMQ in the germline V gene (reference sequence). V lost 4 bases, J lost 0 bases, and 19 bases lay in between. CDR3: CASSWRLYGSSSYEQYF. DNA of the CDR3: TGTGCCAGCAGCTGGCGGCTTTACGGGTCGAGCTCCTACGAGCAGTACTTC.

In DNA form, the CDR3 reads TGTGCCAGCAGCTTGGTGGGGGCGGTACAAGAGACCCAGTACTTC. The encoded protein is CASSLVGAVQETQYF. The genes are TRBV5-8 and TRBJ2-5, with D possibly matching TRBD1 (6 bases). V dropped 0 bases and J dropped 2 bases, with 11 bases sitting between them. This CDR3 contains 15 residues. Looked up from germline, CDR1 is SGHTS and CDR2 is YDEGEE.

This clonotype came up many times. The J gene is TRBJ2-1, the V gene TRBV20-1; 7 bases are shared with TRBD1. This CDR3 is built from 14 residues. Looked up from germline, CDR1 is DFQATT and CDR2 is SNEGSKA (reference sequence). V shed 6 bases and J 0 bases; nucleotides not matched to a gene: 5. In DNA form, the CDR3 reads TGCAGTGCCAAACAGGGGTACTCCTACAATGAGCAGTTCTTC. It encodes CSAKQGYSYNEQFF.

This clonotype was seen ten or more times. The chain employs TRBV20-1 and TRBJ2-5; TRBD2 is a possible D gene (5 bases). Germline CDR1 reads DFQATT; CDR2 reads SNEGSKA (reference sequence). This CDR3 is built from 14 residues. V was cut by 5 bases and J by 0 bases, with 13 bases left in between. CDR3: CSAVRTQYQETQYF. CDR3 bases: TGCAGTGCTGTGAGGACTCAGTACCAAGAGACCCAGTACTTC.